The text below deals with one T cell receptor (beta chain). The target antigen is unknown. The sample is drawn from a study of early T cells in non-severe SARS-CoV-2 infection. In the study overall: Sequencing of unsorted whole blood was done on bulk RNA, leaving chains unpaired.

V lost 0 bases, J lost 6 bases, and 4 bases stayed unmatched. The CDR3 has 14 amino acids. The V gene's germline CDR1 is SGHDT and CDR2 YYEEEE. Broader study findings: There was a bias toward anti-spike CD8 responses in VDJdb matching, which missed private and CD4 specificities.

Attachment of unique molecular identifiers was made to individual cDNA molecules. A single record per CDR3 protein comes from TCRdb applying MiXCR to the 5' RACE reads. The sample lists 35,000 to 45,000 distinct CDR3 sequences, less than 8% seen once, with about 25% in the top ten. The chain recombines TRBV5-6 with TRBJ2-7, with 9 nucleotides matching TRBD1. This TCR was recovered from an adult who was a healthcare worker with PCR-confirmed SARS-CoV-2 infection or an uninfected control (not recorded which). Sequenced material: whole blood, taken at baseline. CDR3 sequence: CASSLVDRGVEQYF. In DNA form, the CDR3 reads TGTGCCAGCAGCTTGGTGGACAGGGGCGTCGAGCAGTACTTC.